This record covers a single T cell receptor (beta chain). Which antigen it targets is not known. No per-base quality is available; no much larger clone lies one base away. The sample belongs to a study of blood T cell repertoires in COVID-19 (dated by TCRdb to 2019 to 2021). The study in broad terms: Collaborator samples came from the United States, Italy and Spain and covered acute and convalescent phases of COVID-19. The prospective study material was composed of cDNA or gDNA derived from T cells, B-cell-depleted T cells, or PBMCs. Subjects who had been exposed to COVID-19, were actively infected with it, or had recovered from it provided the deeply sampled blood TCRbeta repertoires that made up the dataset. The repertoires were released in a freely available public database intended as a resource for research on the immune response to SARS-CoV-2. The samples were drawn from two sources: the first 160 participants of the ongoing ImmuneRACE study, and over 1,000 subjects contributed by 6 global collaborators. Sample metadata almost always included a de-identified subject ID, COVID-19 status, age in years and sex. Where HLA class I and class II types were available, the types were taken from metadata supplied by the sample provider, not from assay-based typing.

The research as a whole found: How much clinical and demographic metadata was included differed by source and by participant, and the metadata was provided uncurated.

From cysteine to phenylalanine, the CDR3 is 15 amino acids long. Only the CDR3 region is kept as DNA, spanning 45 bases read in frame from base 1. A distance of 17 bases separates the germline ends of V and J, which lose 8 bases and 3 bases respectively. For CDR1 and CDR2, the germline V gene lists MNHEY and SVGAGI. Participants in the prospective study were aged about 18 to 95 years, lived in about two dozen United States geographic areas, and enrolled through a virtual design. In the prospective study, participants were assigned to cohorts based on the clinical history participants reported in a screening survey and a study questionnaire. Exposed participants had been in contact with someone with a PCR-confirmed or clinician-diagnosed COVID-19 case within 2 weeks of study entry. In the prospective study, whole blood, serum and a nasopharyngeal or oropharyngeal swab were collected from each participant by mobile phlebotomists. Additional blood draws and questionnaires over an approximately two-month period could optionally be provided by prospective study participants. Before DNA extraction, blood samples from the prospective study were shipped at room temperature or frozen.

The immunoSEQ Assay, a bias-controlled multiplex PCR, was used to amplify TCRbeta CDR3 regions from genomic DNA. As for the authors' bioinformatics: The number of nucleated cells in each sample was estimated from the amplification of reference gene primers within the assay. Sequence reads were collapsed and filtered to measure the absolute abundance of every unique TCRbeta CDR3 rearrangement. Productive Simpson clonality was computed per sample as the square root of Simpson's diversity index over productive rearrangements. As stored in TCRdb, this immuneACCESS dataset retains in-frame rearrangements with V and J assigned. A fraction of the clones does not appear; measured against another copy, unresolved V genes explain less than half of the discrepancy, and the remainder lacks a known reason. For V, J and clone size, that table is used; D and trimming come from the DNA. The sample data list under 450,000 clones, and roughly nine tenths of these were observed just once. The ten largest clones take up 0.8% to 0.9% of the sample.

The chain is encoded by TRBV6-5 joined to TRBJ1-3; possibly the D gene is TRBD1, per 5 matching bases. Specimen: PBMCs or T cells enriched from blood (not recorded which). This TCR was recovered from a woman in her forties who had been exposed to COVID-19. The CDR3 corresponds to CASVLTGLIGNTIYF. The nucleotide sequence is given as TGTGCCAGCGTTTTAACAGGATTAATTGGAAACACCATATATTTT.